The present TCR beta chain was sequenced within a study of T cell changes during pregnancy in multiple sclerosis (dated by TCRdb to the late 2010s). For context, the study as a whole: The study examined how the T cell repertoire changed over the course of pregnancy in women with multiple sclerosis.

The receptor library was made with the immunoSEQ multiplex PCR assay. TCRdb holds this immuneACCESS table with in-frame rearrangements only. Some clones are missing; in checked studies, unresolved V genes explain under half, and the rest has no known cause. In this sample the table shows about 28,000 clones, around 93% of which occur a single time. The ten most abundant clones make up more than 0.35% of the sample. Comment on this clone: There is no known antigen for this receptor. The sample holds no much larger clone one base away, and base qualities are not on file.

The source of this sequence is a female donor with multiple sclerosis, enrolled in a pregnancy study. The sample consisted of CD4+ T cells from peripheral blood mononuclear cells, taken after pregnancy.

The CDR3 amino acid sequence is: CASSIGGQGIYGYTF. The DNA is TGTGCCAGTAGTATAGGGGGACAGGGGATCTATGGCTACACCTTC. This chain is built from TRBV19 and TRBJ1-2; 10 middle bases align to TRBD1. The CDR3 runs 15 amino acids, cysteine and phenylalanine included. Just the 45-base CDR3 DNA is kept, in frame starting at base 1. The germline V gene (reference sequence) provides CDR1 LNHDA and CDR2 SQIVND. The V end gives up 1 base and the J end 4 bases, leaving 3 bases in the junction not matched to a gene.